One sample yielded the 17 T cell receptor beta chains listed below, sequenced in a study of shared clonotypes between healthy human individuals. Clones were sequenced by immunoSEQ multiplex PCR, and TCRdb holds only the in-frame ones, with some missing. The sample carries 85,000 to 100,000 clones, roughly two thirds recorded once. Input material: memory CD8+ T cells sorted from blood. Noted subset: CD45RO+ cells pooled with CCR7-negative TemRA cells. These receptors came from a young man in good health.

V is TRBV28 and J is TRBJ2-5, with a tentative D call TRBD2 (6 bases). Between the trimmed V and J ends, which lost 4 bases and 5 bases, there was a span of 8 bases. Looked up from germline, CDR1 is MDHEN and CDR2 is SYDVKM. The CDR3 consists of 12 residues. The CDR3 bases are TGTGCCAGCAGTTGGGGGAGGGAGACCCAGTACTTC. This encodes CASSWGRETQYF.

V usage is TRBV14 and J usage is TRBJ1-3; TRBD1 is a possible D gene (6 bases). Germline V CDR1 and CDR2: SGHDN, FVKESK. The germline V and J ends were trimmed by 3 bases and 0 bases, with 12 bases remaining between them. This CDR3 has 16 residues. The CDR3 bases are TGTGCCAGCAGCCACCCTCGGGGACACTCTGGAAACACCATATATTTT. This encodes CASSHPRGHSGNTIYF. Filled out from reference TRBV14 and TRBJ1-3, the complete variable domain reads EAGVTQFPSHSVIEKGQTVTLRCDPISGHDNLYWYRRVMGKEIKFLLHFVKESKQDESGMPNNRFLAERTGGTYSTLKVQPAELEDSGVYFCASSHPRGHSGNTIYFGEGSWLTVV.

This clone was detected a few times. The chain recombines TRBV11-2 with TRBJ2-1; D uncertain. Trimming stripped 4 bases from V and 7 bases from J, with 8 bases between. Germline CDR1 reads SGHAT; CDR2 reads FQNNGV. This CDR3 spans 12 amino acids. The CDR3 DNA sequence: TGTGCCAGCAGCTGGGCTCTAAATGAGCAGTTCTTC. Translated, it gives CASSWALNEQFF.

The V call is TRBV7-9, the J call TRBJ2-1; TRBD2 matches at 11 bases. Germline CDR1 and CDR2: SEHNR and FQNEAQ (reference sequence). The V and J ends lost 1 base and 5 bases, in that order; junction bases with no gene match: 7. The CDR3 is made up of 17 amino acids. The CDR3 is CASSLVGSGRANNEQFF. The CDR3 DNA follows: TGTGCCAGCAGCTTAGTCGGTAGCGGGAGGGCCAACAATGAGCAGTTCTTC. The whole variable domain, remainder taken from reference TRBV7-9 and TRBJ2-1, is DTGVSQNPRHKITKRGQNVTFRCDPISEHNRLYWYRQTLGQGPEFLTYFQNEAQLEKSRLLSDRFSAERPKGSFSTLEIQRTEQGDSAMYLCASSLVGSGRANNEQFFGPGTRLTVL.

DNA for the CDR3: TGTGCCAGCAGTTTTGGCGGAGGAGCAGGGGGTAGCAATCAGCCCCAGCATTTT. Translation gives CASSFGGGAGGSNQPQHF. This chain connects TRBV28 to TRBJ1-5; 7 bases fit TRBD1. V was pared by 3 bases and J by 0 bases, with 11 bases of the junction left unmatched. The CDR3 extends over 18 amino acids. CDR1 is MDHEN and CDR2 is SYDVKM in the germline V gene.

V usage is TRBV7-8 and J usage is TRBJ2-3; D is uncertain. Germline CDR1 SGHVS, CDR2 FQNEAQ. The CDR3 spans 13 residues. Trimming removed 1 base from V and 2 bases from J, with 4 bases in between. The CDR3 sequence: CASSLVPTDTQYF. In DNA form, the CDR3 reads TGTGCCAGCAGCTTAGTGCCCACAGATACGCAGTATTTT. Full variable domain (rest looked up from reference TRBV7-8 and TRBJ2-3): GAGVSQSPRYKVAKRGQDVALRCDPISGHVSLFWYQQALGQGPEFLTYFQNEAQLDKSGLPSDRFFAERPEGSVSTLKIQRTQQEDSAVYLCASSLVPTDTQYFGPGTRLTVL.

The rearrangement joins TRBV5-1 to TRBJ1-1; D ambiguous. Germline V lookup: CDR1 SGHRS, CDR2 YFSETQ. V lost 4 bases and J lost 1, with 11 bases in between. The CDR3 covers 14 residues. CDR3: CASSPGGGNTEAFF. The CDR3 DNA is TGCGCCAGCAGCCCGGGAGGTGGGAACACTGAAGCTTTCTTT.

The chain links TRBV9 to TRBJ2-2, with a weak D call TRBD2 (5 bases). CDR1 and CDR2 from the germline V gene are SGDLS and YYNGEE. V was shortened by 4 bases and J by 7 bases, with 14 bases between the two germline ends. The CDR3 consists of 14 residues. The CDR3 loop reads CASSPAGVVGELFF. CDR3 in DNA: TGTGCCAGCAGCCCAGCCGGGGTCGTCGGGGAGCTGTTTTTT.

Note on this clone: A read error is the likely source, as a far larger clone sits one nucleotide away. Other DNA sequences from this sample encode an identical CDR3 as well. Here the CDR3 reads CASSVSGRWGEQFF. The DNA for the CDR3 is TGTGCCAGCAGCGTAAGTGGTCGGTGGGGTGAGCAGTTCTTC. The chain joins TRBV9 to TRBJ2-1; no clear D. Germline V CDR1 and CDR2: SGDLS, YYNGEE. The CDR3 sequence is 14 residues long. Trimming pared 1 base from V and 9 bases from J, leaving 14 bases between.

The count of this clone is one. This chain uses TRBV28 with TRBJ1-5; possible D gene TRBD1, 5 bases. The CDR3 is 15 residues long. V was shortened by 6 bases and J by 5 bases, with 17 bases between the two germline ends. CDR1 and CDR2 (germline): MDHEN, SYDVKM. The CDR3 sequence is CASRIRATGYQPQHF. The CDR3 DNA follows: TGTGCCAGCAGGATCAGGGCTACGGGGTATCAGCCCCAGCATTTT.

A word on this clone: A far larger clone is a single base away, which makes a read error likely. The rearrangement joins TRBV1 to TRBJ2-2; the table's D call of TRBD2 was not tested on the DNA. TRBV1 is shown as a pseudogene. The CDR3 contains 16 residues. Here the CDR3 DNA reads TGCACCAGCAGCCAGACTAGCGGGAGAGACACCGGGGAGCTGTTTTTT. It codes for CTSSQTSGRDTGELFF.

The J gene is TRBJ1-5, the V gene TRBV4-1, with unresolved D. With 0 bases removed from V and 7 bases from J, the gap between germline ends came to 10 bases. Germline V gene lookup returns CDR1 MGHRA and CDR2 YSYEKL. CDR3 length: 14 amino acids. CDR3 sequence (DNA): TGCGCCAGCAGCCAAGATGGGGAATGGCAGCCCCAGCATTTT. It translates to CASSQDGEWQPQHF.

V and J are TRBV7-8 and TRBJ1-5, with 7 bases aligning to TRBD1. V gave up 0 bases and J gave up 1 base; unmatched junction bases: 6. In germline, CDR1 is SGHVS, CDR2 FQNEAQ. This CDR3 region has 17 residues. The CDR3 DNA is TGTGCCAGCAGCTTAGCGGCAGGGGGGCCGAGCAATCAGCCCCAGCATTTT. Translation: CASSLAAGGPSNQPQHF.

The chain has TRBV5-5 and TRBJ1-2, with D possibly TRBD1 on 6 matching bases. This CDR3 contains 17 residues. The V gene's germline CDR1 is SGHKS and CDR2 YYEKEE (reference sequence). Trimming stripped 2 bases from V and 1 base from J, with 18 bases between. CDR3 in DNA: TGTGCCAGCAGCTTCCTCTCTGGACAGCTCCGTAACTATGGCTACACCTTC. Its translation is CASSFLSGQLRNYGYTF.

A note on this clone: A far more abundant clone sits one base away, making this likely a read error. The sample contains more than one DNA sequence encoding this CDR3. This chain links TRBV28 with TRBJ2-7; no clear D. The CDR3 runs 12 residues. V lost 3 bases to trimming and J lost 3 bases, with 6 bases between them. Germline V lookup: CDR1 MDHEN, CDR2 SYDVKM. In DNA form, the CDR3 reads TGTGCCAGCAGTTTCCTGGACTACGAGCAGTACTTC. The encoded protein is CASSFLDYEQYF.

The rearrangement joins TRBV5-4 to TRBJ2-7, with TRBD1 matching over 11 bases. The CDR3 consists of 15 residues. Germline CDR1 SGHNT, CDR2 YYREEE (reference sequence). V was clipped by 4 bases and J by 4 bases; unmatched bases: 7. The CDR3 sequence: CASSIPGQGVYEQYF. CDR3 nucleotides: TGTGCCAGCAGCATTCCGGGACAGGGGGTTTACGAGCAGTACTTC.

This clone was seen only a few times. This chain connects TRBV4-3 to TRBJ2-7; D possibly corresponds to TRBD2 (6 bases). The germline V and J ends were trimmed by 1 base and 3 bases, with 13 bases remaining between them. CDR1 is LGHNA, CDR2 YSLEER, per germline. The CDR3 loop spans 15 amino acids. CDR3 sequence (DNA): TGCGCCAGCAGCCAAGTCCCGCGGGGCCGCTACGAGCAGTACTTC. Translating gives CASSQVPRGRYEQYF.